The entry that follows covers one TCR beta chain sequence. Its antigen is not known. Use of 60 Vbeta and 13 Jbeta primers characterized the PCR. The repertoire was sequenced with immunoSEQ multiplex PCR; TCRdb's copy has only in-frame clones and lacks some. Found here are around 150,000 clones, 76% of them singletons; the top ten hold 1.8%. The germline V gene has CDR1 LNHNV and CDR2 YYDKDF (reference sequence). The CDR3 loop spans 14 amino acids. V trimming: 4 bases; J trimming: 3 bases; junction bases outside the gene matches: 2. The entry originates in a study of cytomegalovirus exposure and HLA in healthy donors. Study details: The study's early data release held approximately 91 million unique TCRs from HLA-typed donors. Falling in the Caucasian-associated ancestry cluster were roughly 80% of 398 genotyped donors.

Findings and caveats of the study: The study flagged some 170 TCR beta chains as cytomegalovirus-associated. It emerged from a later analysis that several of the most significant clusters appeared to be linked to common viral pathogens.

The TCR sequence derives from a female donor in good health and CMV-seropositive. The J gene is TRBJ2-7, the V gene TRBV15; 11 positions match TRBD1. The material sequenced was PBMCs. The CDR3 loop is CATSTGQGDYEQYF. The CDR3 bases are TGTGCCACCAGCACGGGACAGGGGGACTACGAGCAGTACTTC.